This TCR beta chain was retrieved from a study of blood T cell repertoires in COVID-19. Study overall: The origin of the acute and convalescent COVID-19 samples was the United States, Italy and Spain. T cells, B-cell-depleted T cells, or PBMCs provided the cDNA or gDNA that served as material.

Profiled with immunoSEQ multiplex PCR; TCRdb holds only in-frame clones, not every one. The sample contains some 310,000 clones, roughly 90% of which appear only once. The length of the CDR3 is 15 residues. Germline values: CDR1 SGHRS, CDR2 YFSETQ. V lost 3 bases to trimming and J lost 5 bases; unmatched junction nucleotides: 4. The Seattle patients joined while their infection was active and were tracked longitudinally afterward. The source is a woman aged 40 to 50 with COVID-19, enrolled during active disease. V gene TRBV5-1 combines with J gene TRBJ2-5; 13 bases agree with TRBD2. The sequenced sample consisted of peripheral blood. This CDR3 reads CASSWTSGSGETQYF. The CDR3 DNA is TGCGCCAGCAGCTGGACTAGCGGGAGTGGGGAGACCCAGTACTTC. The whole variable domain, remainder taken from reference TRBV5-1 and TRBJ2-5, is KAGVTQTPRYLIKTRGQQVTLSCSPISGHRSVSWYQQTPGQGLQFLFEYFSETQRNKGNFPGRFSGRQFSNSRSEMNVSTLELGDSALYLCASSWTSGSGETQYFGPGTRLLVL.